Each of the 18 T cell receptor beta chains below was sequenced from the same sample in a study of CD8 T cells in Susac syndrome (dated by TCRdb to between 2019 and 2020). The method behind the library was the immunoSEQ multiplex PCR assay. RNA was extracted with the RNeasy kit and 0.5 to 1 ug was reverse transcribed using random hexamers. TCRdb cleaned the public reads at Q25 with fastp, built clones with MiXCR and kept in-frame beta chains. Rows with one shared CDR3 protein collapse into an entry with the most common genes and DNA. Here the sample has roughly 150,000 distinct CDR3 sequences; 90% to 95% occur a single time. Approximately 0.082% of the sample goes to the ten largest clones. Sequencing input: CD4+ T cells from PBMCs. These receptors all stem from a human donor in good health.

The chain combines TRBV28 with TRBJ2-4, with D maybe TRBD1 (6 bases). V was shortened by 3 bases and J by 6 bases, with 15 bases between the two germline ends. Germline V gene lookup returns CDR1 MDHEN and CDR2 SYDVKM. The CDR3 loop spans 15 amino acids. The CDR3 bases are TGTGCCAGCAGTTTCGCCGGGACAAGGAGAAACATTCAGTACTTC. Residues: CASSFAGTRRNIQYF.

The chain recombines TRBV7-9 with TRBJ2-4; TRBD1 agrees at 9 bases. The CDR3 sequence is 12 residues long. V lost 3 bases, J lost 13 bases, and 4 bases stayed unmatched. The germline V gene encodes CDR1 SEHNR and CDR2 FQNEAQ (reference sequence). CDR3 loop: CASSLVDRGQYF. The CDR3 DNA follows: TGTGCCAGCAGCTTGGTCGACAGGGGGCAGTACTTC.

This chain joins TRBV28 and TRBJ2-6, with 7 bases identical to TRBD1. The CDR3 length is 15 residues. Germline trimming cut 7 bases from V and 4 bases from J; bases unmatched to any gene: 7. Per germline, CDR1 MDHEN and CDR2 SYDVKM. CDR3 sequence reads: CASIGQAAGANVLTF. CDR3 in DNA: TGTGCCAGCATCGGACAGGCGGCGGGGGCCAACGTCCTGACTTTC.

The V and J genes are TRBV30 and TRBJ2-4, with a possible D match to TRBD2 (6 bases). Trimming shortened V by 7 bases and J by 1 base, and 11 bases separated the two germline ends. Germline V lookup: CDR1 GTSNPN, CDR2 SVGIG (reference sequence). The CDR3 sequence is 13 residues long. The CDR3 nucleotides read TGTGCCTTCACCCGGGAGGCCAAAAACATTCAGTACTTC. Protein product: CAFTREAKNIQYF. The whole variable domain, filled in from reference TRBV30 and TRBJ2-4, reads SQTIHQWPATLVQPVGSPLSLECTVEGTSNPNLYWYRQAAGRGLQLLFYSVGIGQISSEVPQNLSASRPQDRQFILSSKKLLLSDSGFYLCAFTREAKNIQYFGAGTRLSVL.

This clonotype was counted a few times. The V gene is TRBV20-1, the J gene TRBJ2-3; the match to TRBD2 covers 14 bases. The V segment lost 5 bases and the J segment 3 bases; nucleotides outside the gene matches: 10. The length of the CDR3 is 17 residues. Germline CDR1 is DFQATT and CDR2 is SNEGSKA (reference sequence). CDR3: CSAPGTSGRGGTDTQYF. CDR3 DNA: TGCAGTGCTCCCGGGACTAGCGGGAGAGGTGGAACAGATACGCAGTATTTT.

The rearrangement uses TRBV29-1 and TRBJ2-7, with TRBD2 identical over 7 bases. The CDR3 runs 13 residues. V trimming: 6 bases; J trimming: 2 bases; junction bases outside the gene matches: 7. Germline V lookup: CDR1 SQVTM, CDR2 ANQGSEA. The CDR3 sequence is CSVLWEGPYEQYF. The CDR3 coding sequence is TGCAGCGTCCTCTGGGAGGGCCCCTACGAGCAGTACTTC.

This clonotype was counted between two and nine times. The CDR3 is CASSPGQTNTGELFF. The DNA of the CDR3 is TGCGCCAGCAGCCCCGGACAGACGAACACCGGGGAGCTGTTTTTT. The gene calls are TRBV5-1 and TRBJ2-2; D may be TRBD1 (6 bases). This CDR3 contains 15 residues. With 4 bases removed from V and 0 bases from J, the gap between germline ends came to 10 bases. Per the germline V gene, CDR1 is SGHRS and CDR2 is YFSETQ.

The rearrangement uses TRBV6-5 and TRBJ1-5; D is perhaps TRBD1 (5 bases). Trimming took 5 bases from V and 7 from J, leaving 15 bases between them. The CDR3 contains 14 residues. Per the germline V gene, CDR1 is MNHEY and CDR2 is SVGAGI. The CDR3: CASSPRDGGQPQHF. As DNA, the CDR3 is TGTGCCAGCAGTCCTCGGGACGGCGGCCAGCCCCAGCATTTT.

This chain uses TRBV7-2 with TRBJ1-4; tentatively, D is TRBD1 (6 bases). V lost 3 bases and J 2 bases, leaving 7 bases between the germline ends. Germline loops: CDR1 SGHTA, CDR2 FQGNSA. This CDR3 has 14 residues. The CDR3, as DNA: TGTGCCAGCAGCTTCGGACAGACTAATGAAAAACTGTTTTTT. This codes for CASSFGQTNEKLFF.

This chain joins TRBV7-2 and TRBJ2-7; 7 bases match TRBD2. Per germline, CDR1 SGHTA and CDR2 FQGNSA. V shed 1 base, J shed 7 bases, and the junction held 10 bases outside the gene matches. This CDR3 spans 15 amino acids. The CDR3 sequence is CASSLGAGTTGEQYF. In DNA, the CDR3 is TGTGCCAGCAGCTTAGGGGCGGGGACTACGGGAGAGCAGTACTTC.

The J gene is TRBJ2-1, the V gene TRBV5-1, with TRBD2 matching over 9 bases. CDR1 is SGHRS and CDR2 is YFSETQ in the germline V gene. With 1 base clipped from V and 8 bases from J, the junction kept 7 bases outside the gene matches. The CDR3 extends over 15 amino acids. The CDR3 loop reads CASSLFMASGDEQFF. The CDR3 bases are TGCGCCAGCAGCTTGTTTATGGCTAGCGGGGATGAGCAGTTCTTC.

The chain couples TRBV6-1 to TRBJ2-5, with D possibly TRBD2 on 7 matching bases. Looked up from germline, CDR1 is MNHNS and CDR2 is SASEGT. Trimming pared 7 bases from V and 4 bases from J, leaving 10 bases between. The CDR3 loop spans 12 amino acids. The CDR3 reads CASKRGGETQYF. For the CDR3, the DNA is TGTGCCAGCAAGAGGGGGGGAGAGACCCAGTACTTC.

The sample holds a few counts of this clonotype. CDR3 bases: TGTGCCAGCAGTTTGGGTTCCAGGGAGGAAGCTTTCTTT. Amino acids: CASSLGSREEAFF. V gene TRBV12-3 or TRBV12-4 combines with J gene TRBJ1-1, with a weak D call TRBD1 (5 bases). V shed 3 bases and J shed 8 bases, with 13 bases lying between them. This CDR3 comprises 13 residues.

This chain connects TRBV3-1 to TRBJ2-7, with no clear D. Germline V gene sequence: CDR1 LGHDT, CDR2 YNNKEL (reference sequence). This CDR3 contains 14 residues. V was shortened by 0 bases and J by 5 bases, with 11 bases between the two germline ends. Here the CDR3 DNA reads TGTGCCAGCAGCCAAGATCTGACTTCCGACGAGCAGTACTTC. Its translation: CASSQDLTSDEQYF.

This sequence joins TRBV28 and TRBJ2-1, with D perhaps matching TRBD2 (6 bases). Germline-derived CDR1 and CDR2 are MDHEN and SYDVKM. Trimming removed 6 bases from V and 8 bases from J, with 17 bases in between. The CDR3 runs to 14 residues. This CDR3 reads CASSSSARGDEQFF. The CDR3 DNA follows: TGTGCCAGCAGCTCTAGCGCCCGAGGCGATGAGCAGTTCTTC. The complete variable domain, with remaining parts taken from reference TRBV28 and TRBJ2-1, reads DVKVTQSSRYLVKRTGEKVFLECVQDMDHENMFWYRQDPGLGLRLIYFSYDVKMKEKGDIPEGYSVSREKKERFSLILESASTNQTSMYLCASSSSARGDEQFFGPGTRLTVL.

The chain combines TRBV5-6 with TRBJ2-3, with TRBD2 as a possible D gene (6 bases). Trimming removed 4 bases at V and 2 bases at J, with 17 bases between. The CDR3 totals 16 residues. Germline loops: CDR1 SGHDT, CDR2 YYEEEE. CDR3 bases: TGTGCCAGCAGCCCCGGGACTCCGCACTCCACAGATACGCAGTATTTT. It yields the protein CASSPGTPHSTDTQYF.

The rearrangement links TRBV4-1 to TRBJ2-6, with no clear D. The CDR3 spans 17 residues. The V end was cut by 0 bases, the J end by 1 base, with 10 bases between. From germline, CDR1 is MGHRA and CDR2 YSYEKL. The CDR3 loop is CASSQEVVVSGANVLTF. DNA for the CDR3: TGCGCCAGCAGCCAAGAAGTCGTGGTATCTGGGGCCAACGTCCTGACTTTC.

Here the CDR3 reads CASSQELAGQTGELFF. In DNA, the CDR3 is TGTGCCAGCAGCCAAGAACTAGCGGGACAAACCGGGGAGCTGTTTTTT. This sequence joins TRBV4-2 and TRBJ2-2; TRBD2 matches at 10 bases. V lost 0 bases to trimming and J lost 5 bases; unmatched junction nucleotides: 3. Germline V gene data show CDR1 as LGHNA and CDR2 as YNFKEQ. This CDR3 comprises 16 residues.